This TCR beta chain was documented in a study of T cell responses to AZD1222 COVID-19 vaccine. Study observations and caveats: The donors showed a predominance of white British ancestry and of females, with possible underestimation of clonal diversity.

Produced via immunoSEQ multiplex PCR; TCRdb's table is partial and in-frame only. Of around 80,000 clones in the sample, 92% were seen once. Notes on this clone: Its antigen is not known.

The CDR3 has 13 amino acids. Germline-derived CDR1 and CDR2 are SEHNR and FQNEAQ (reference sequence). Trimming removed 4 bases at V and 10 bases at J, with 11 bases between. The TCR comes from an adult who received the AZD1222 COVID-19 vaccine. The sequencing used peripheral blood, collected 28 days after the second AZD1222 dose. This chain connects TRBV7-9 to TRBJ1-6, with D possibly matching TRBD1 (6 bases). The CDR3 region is CASSYAGDSPLHF. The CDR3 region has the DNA TGTGCCAGCAGCTACGCAGGGGACTCACCCCTCCACTTT.